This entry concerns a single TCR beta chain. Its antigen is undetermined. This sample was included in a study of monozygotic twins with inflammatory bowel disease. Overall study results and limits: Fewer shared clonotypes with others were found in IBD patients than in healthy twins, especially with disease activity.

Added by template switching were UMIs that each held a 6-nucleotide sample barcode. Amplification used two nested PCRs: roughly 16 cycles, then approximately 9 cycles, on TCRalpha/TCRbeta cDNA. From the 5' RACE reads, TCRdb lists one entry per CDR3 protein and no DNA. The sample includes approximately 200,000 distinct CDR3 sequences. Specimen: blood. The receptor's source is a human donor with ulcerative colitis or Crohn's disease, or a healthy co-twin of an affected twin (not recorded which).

CDR3 sequence: CASSIDRDREKLFF. J is TRBJ1-4 and V is TRBV4-1; the TCRdb call, TRBD1, lacks DNA for checking. The V gene's germline CDR1 is MGHRA and CDR2 YSYEKL. CDR3 length: 14 amino acids.